These T cell receptor beta chains were read from a single sample in a study of technical replicates of blood from several donors. Clones were sequenced by immunoSEQ multiplex PCR, and TCRdb holds only the in-frame ones, with some missing. Altogether about 90,000 clones are present, roughly 94% being singletons, with the ten largest covering more than 0.2%. The sequencing input was T cells isolated from PBMCs. The receptor set was obtained from a human donor in good health. CDR3s include the opening cysteine and the closing phenylalanine or tryptophan. Fields, in order: clone size, J gene, V gene, D gene, CDR3 protein, CDR3 DNA. A D gene is named only where the DNA matches it firmly. The size of a clone is reported for some rows only, either as once, few or many, or as a class for expanded clones.

>-|TRBJ2-1|TRBV29-1|-
CSVGGYNEQFF
TGCAGCGTTGGCGGCTACAATGAGCAGTTCTTC
>once|TRBJ2-7|TRBV30|TRBD2
CAWSRGIGYEQYF
TGTGCCTGGTCGCGGGGGATCGGCTACGAGCAGTACTTC
>-|TRBJ1-1|TRBV10-1|-
CASSERVWGGGTEAFF
TGCGCCAGCAGTGAGCGGGTTTGGGGAGGAGGCACTGAAGCTTTCTTT
>-|TRBJ1-5|TRBV5-5|-
CASSLDRSNQPQHF
TGTGCCAGCAGCTTGGACAGAAGCAATCAGCCCCAGCATTTT
>-|TRBJ1-1|TRBV4-1|TRBD1
CASSHKQGMNTEAFF
TGCGCCAGCAGCCATAAACAGGGGATGAACACTGAAGCTTTCTTT
>-|TRBJ2-3|TRBV7-3|TRBD2
CASSFKTSGATDTQYF
TGTGCCAGCAGCTTCAAGACTAGCGGGGCCACAGATACGCAGTATTTT
>-|TRBJ2-2|TRBV6-5|-
CASSYLLAGELFF
TGTGCCAGCAGTTACTTACTAGCCGGGGAGCTGTTTTTT
>-|TRBJ2-7|TRBV6-4|TRBD2
CAFLPGGEQYF
TGTGCCTTCCTCCCCGGGGGGGAGCAGTACTTC
>-|TRBJ1-3|TRBV13|TRBD1
CASSRDRGNTIYF
TGTGCCAGCAGCCGGGACAGGGGGAACACCATATATTTT
>-|TRBJ1-5|TRBV6-6|-
CASSLGTIYSNQPQHF
TGTGCCAGCAGTTTGGGGACAATATATAGCAATCAGCCCCAGCATTTT
>-|TRBJ1-4|TRBV29-1|TRBD1
CSVGQGDREKLFF
TGCAGCGTGGGACAGGGAGATAGGGAAAAACTGTTTTTT
>-|TRBJ1-1|TRBV5-6|TRBD1
CASRRAGIGQGERDTEAFF
TGTGCCAGCAGGCGGGCGGGGATTGGACAGGGAGAGAGGGACACTGAAGCTTTCTTT
>-|TRBJ2-3|TRBV10-1|-
CAILDTQYF
TGCGCCATCCTAGATACGCAGTATTTT
>-|TRBJ2-7|TRBV28|-
CASSWTVPTEEQYF
TGTGCCAGCAGTTGGACAGTACCCACGGAAGAGCAGTACTTC
>-|TRBJ2-7|TRBV5-4|TRBD2
CASSTPGLALEQYF
TGTGCCAGCAGCACCCCGGGACTAGCTCTCGAGCAGTACTTC
>-|TRBJ2-1|TRBV7-9|-
CASSHPGSEQFF
TGTGCCAGCAGCCACCCCGGGAGCGAGCAGTTCTTC
>-|TRBJ1-4|TRBV5-1|TRBD1
CASSRGQKNEKLFF
TGCGCCAGCAGCCGGGGACAGAAAAATGAAAAACTGTTTTTT
>-|TRBJ1-4|TRBV7-2|TRBD1
CASSANRGYIEKLFF
TGTGCCAGCAGCGCCAACAGGGGGTACATTGAAAAACTGTTTTTT
>-|TRBJ2-7|TRBV18|TRBD2
CASSPQGGSSYEQYF
TGTGCCAGCTCACCACAGGGAGGGTCCTCCTACGAGCAGTACTTC
>-|TRBJ1-5|TRBV29-1|-
CSASLSGNQPQHF
TGCAGCGCTTCCCTATCAGGGAATCAGCCCCAGCATTTT
>-|TRBJ1-2|TRBV5-1|-
CASSSPDSSAYGYTF
TGCGCCAGCAGCTCGCCCGACTCAAGCGCCTATGGCTACACCTTC
>-|TRBJ2-5|TRBV4-1|TRBD1
CASSPGQGLETQYF
TGCGCCAGCAGCCCCGGACAGGGTTTGGAGACCCAGTACTTC
>-|TRBJ1-5|TRBV6-5|-
CASSPRGNSNQPQHF
TGTGCCAGCAGTCCGCGGGGGAATAGCAATCAGCCCCAGCATTTT
>-|TRBJ1-1|TRBV7-9|-
CASSGGGGSEAFF
TGTGCCAGCAGCGGTGGGGGGGGCTCTGAAGCTTTCTTT
>-|TRBJ2-1|TRBV20-1|-
CSARRDNEQFF
TGCAGTGCTAGGCGGGACAATGAGCAGTTCTTC
>-|TRBJ2-7|TRBV13|-
CASSLRGHEQYF
TGTGCCAGCAGCTTAAGGGGCCACGAGCAGTACTTC
>-|TRBJ1-2|TRBV7-6|-
CASSFGRSNYGYTF
TGTGCCAGCAGCTTTGGGCGATCTAACTATGGCTACACCTTC
>-|TRBJ2-7|TRBV29-1|-
CSASPWAGSSHEQYF
TGCAGCGCCAGCCCCTGGGCGGGATCCTCACACGAGCAGTACTTC
>-|TRBJ2-1|TRBV19|TRBD1
CATRDSTYNEQFF
TGTGCCACTCGGGACAGCACATACAATGAGCAGTTCTTC
>-|TRBJ2-7|TRBV5-4|TRBD2
CASSFSSGSYEQYF
TGTGCCAGCAGCTTTAGTAGCGGGAGCTACGAGCAGTACTTC
>-|TRBJ1-2|TRBV4-2|TRBD1
CASRQLGAGGLYYGYTF
TGTGCCAGCAGACAACTTGGGGCAGGGGGGCTATACTATGGCTACACCTTC
>once|TRBJ2-7|TRBV6-1|-
CASSETLQGLTHYEQYF
TGTGCCAGCAGTGAGACTCTACAGGGTCTGACGCACTACGAGCAGTACTTC
>-|TRBJ1-5|TRBV7-8|-
CASSSASGRVQPQHF
TGTGCCAGCAGCTCAGCCTCGGGCAGGGTACAGCCCCAGCATTTT
>-|TRBJ1-1|TRBV10-3|TRBD1
CAISEYYGQENTEAFF
TGTGCCATCAGTGAATACTATGGACAGGAGAACACTGAAGCTTTCTTT
>-|TRBJ1-3|TRBV7-2|-
CASSYPTGNSGNTIYF
TGTGCCAGCAGCTACCCGACGGGGAACTCTGGAAACACCATATATTTT
>-|TRBJ1-4|TRBV16|-
CASSQTGSYNEKLFF
TGTGCCAGCAGCCAAACAGGGTCTTATAATGAAAAACTGTTTTTT
>-|TRBJ2-3|TRBV28|TRBD1
CASAKGDRGRVLNTDTQYF
TGTGCCAGCGCCAAGGGCGACAGGGGGCGAGTTTTGAACACAGATACGCAGTATTTT
>once|TRBJ1-5|TRBV28|-
CATNRVLILDAPQHF
TGTGCCACCAACAGGGTGCTCATCTTAGATGCGCCCCAGCATTTT
>-|TRBJ2-1|TRBV6-1|TRBD2
CASSEQGLVAYNEQFF
TGTGCCAGCAGTGAGCAGGGACTAGTGGCCTACAATGAGCAGTTCTTC
>-|TRBJ1-3|TRBV11-3|TRBD1
CASSLARTGGNTIYF
TGTGCCAGCAGCTTAGCGAGGACAGGAGGAAACACCATATATTTT
>-|TRBJ1-5|TRBV7-5|-
CVRSPEGSGDNQPQHF
TGTGTCAGAAGCCCGGAGGGATCGGGAGACAATCAGCCCCAGCATTTT
>-|TRBJ1-2|TRBV15|-
CATSRVDWAGDGYTF
TGTGCCACCAGCAGAGTGGATTGGGCAGGGGATGGCTACACCTTC
>-|TRBJ2-1|TRBV11-2|-
CASSVYNEQFF
TGTGCCAGCAGCGTTTATAATGAGCAGTTCTTC